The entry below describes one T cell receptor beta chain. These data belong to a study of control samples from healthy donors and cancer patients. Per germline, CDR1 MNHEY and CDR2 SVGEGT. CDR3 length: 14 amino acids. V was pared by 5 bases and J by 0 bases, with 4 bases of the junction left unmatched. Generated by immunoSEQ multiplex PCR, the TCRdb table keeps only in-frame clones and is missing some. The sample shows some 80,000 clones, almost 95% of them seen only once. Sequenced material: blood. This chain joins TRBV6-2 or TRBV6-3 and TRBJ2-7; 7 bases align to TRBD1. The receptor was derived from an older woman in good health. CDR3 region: CASSDRVGSYEQYF. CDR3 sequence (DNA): TGTGCCAGCAGTGACAGGGTCGGCTCCTACGAGCAGTACTTC.